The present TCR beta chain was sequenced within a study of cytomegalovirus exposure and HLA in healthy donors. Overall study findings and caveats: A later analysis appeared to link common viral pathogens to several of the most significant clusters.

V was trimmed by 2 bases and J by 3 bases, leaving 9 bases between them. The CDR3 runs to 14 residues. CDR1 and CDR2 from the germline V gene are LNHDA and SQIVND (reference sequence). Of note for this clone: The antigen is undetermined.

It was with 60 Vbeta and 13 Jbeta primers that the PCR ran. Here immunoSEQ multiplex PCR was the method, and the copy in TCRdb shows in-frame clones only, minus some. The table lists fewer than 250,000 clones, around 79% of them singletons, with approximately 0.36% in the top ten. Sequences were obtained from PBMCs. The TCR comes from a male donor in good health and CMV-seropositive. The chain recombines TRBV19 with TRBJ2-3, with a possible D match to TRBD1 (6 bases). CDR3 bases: TGTGCCAGTAGTATACCAGGGGTGACAGATACGCAGTATTTT. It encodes CASSIPGVTDTQYF.